This entry describes one TCR beta chain. The source of the sample is a study of technical replicates of blood from four donors. Trimming took 4 bases from V and 3 from J, leaving 13 bases between them. This CDR3 contains 15 residues. Germline-derived CDR1 and CDR2 are MNHEY and SMNVEV (reference sequence). The data were produced by immunoSEQ multiplex PCR, yet TCRdb's version contains in-frame clones alone and is incomplete. The data contain 68,000 or so clones, around 94% of them seen just once; the ten biggest clones take up around 0.37%. The chain carries TRBV27 and TRBJ2-1; D perhaps matches TRBD1 (6 bases). Material for sequencing was T cells isolated from PBMCs. The TCR sequence derives from a human donor in good health. The CDR3 protein is CASSWATGYYNEQFF. CDR3 nucleotides: TGTGCCAGCAGTTGGGCGACAGGTTACTACAATGAGCAGTTCTTC.